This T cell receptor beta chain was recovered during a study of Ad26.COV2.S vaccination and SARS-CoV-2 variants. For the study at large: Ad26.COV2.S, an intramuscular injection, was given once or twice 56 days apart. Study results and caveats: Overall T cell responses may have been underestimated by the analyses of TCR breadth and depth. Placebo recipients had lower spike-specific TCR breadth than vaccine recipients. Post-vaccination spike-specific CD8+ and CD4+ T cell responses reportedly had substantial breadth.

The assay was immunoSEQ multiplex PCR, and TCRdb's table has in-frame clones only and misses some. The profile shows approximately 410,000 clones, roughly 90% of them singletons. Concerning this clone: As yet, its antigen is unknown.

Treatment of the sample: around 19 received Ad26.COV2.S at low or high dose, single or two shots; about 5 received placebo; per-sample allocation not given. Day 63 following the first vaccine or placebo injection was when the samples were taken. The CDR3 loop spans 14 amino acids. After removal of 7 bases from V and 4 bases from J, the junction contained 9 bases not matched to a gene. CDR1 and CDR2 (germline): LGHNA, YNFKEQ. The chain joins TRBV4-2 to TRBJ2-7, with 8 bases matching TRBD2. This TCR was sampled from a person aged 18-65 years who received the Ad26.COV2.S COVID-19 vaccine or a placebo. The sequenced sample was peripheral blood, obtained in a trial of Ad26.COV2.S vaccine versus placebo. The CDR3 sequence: CASTSGAGGYEQYF. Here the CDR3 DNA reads TGTGCCAGCACCAGCGGGGCGGGGGGTTACGAGCAGTACTTC.